These T cell receptor beta chains were read from a single sample in a study of beta chain features in type 1 diabetes. Profiling relied on immunoSEQ multiplex PCR, and the TCRdb table lists in-frame clones only, not all of them. This sample has roughly 230,000 clones; 9% to 10% occur once, and the top ten carry 0.03% to 0.04%. Sample: naive CD4+ T cells from blood. Receptor source: a woman under 30 in good health. Each CDR3 is given with its conserved first and last residue. The order of the fields is V gene, D gene, J gene, clone size, CDR3 DNA, CDR3 protein. The D gene is left open where the match is weak. Clone sizes are given selectively: once, few, many, or a class where the clone is expanded.

V: TRBV15; D: .; J: TRBJ1-5; size: few; DNA: TGTGCCACCAGCAGAGGTAGGACAGACCTTAGCAATCAGCCCCAGCATTTT; CDR3: CATSRGRTDLSNQPQHF
V: TRBV18; D: .; J: TRBJ1-5; size: few; DNA: TGTGCCAGCTCACCGCAAGGTAGGGGTAATCAGCCCCAGCATTTT; CDR3: CASSPQGRGNQPQHF
V: TRBV7-3; D: TRBD1; J: TRBJ2-5; size: few; DNA: TGTGCCAGCAGCCGCGGGGACAGGGGGTTGGCTGAGACCCAGTACTTC; CDR3: CASSRGDRGLAETQYF
V: TRBV6-1; D: .; J: TRBJ2-1; size: .; DNA: TGTGCCATCCAGCGGCTCTCCTACAATGAGCAGTTCTTC; CDR3: CAIQRLSYNEQFF
V: TRBV6-1; D: TRBD2; J: TRBJ2-1; size: few; DNA: TGTGCCAGCGCTCCCGGGACTAGCGGGAGATATGAGCAGTTCTTC; CDR3: CASAPGTSGRYEQFF
V: TRBV30; D: TRBD1; J: TRBJ2-5; size: many; DNA: TGTGCCTGGAGGGGTTCTGGACAGGAACAAGAGACCCAGTACTTC; CDR3: CAWRGSGQEQETQYF
V: TRBV5-1; D: TRBD2; J: TRBJ2-1; size: few; DNA: TGCGCCAGCAGCGTAGCGGGAGATGCCTACAATGAGCAGTTCTTC; CDR3: CASSVAGDAYNEQFF
V: TRBV25-1; D: TRBD1; J: TRBJ2-7; size: .; DNA: TGTGCCAGCAGTTTCCTACCGGGACAGGGGGAGTACGAGCAGTACTTC; CDR3: CASSFLPGQGEYEQYF
V: TRBV4-1; D: .; J: TRBJ1-2; size: few; DNA: TGCGCCAGCAGCCAAGACGGGGGGGGCTATGGCTACACCTTC; CDR3: CASSQDGGGYGYTF
V: TRBV5-4; D: TRBD2; J: TRBJ2-1; size: .; DNA: TGTGCCAGCAGCTTAGGGACTAGCGGCGACAATGAGCAGTTCTTC; CDR3: CASSLGTSGDNEQFF
V: TRBV13; D: .; J: TRBJ2-7; size: few; DNA: TGTGCCAGCATCTCCAGGGCAGCTAAAGATTACGAGCAGTACTTC; CDR3: CASISRAAKDYEQYF
V: TRBV2; D: TRBD2; J: TRBJ2-3; size: .; DNA: TGTGCCAGCAGCAGACTAGCGGGAGGGGGGACAGATACGCAGTATTTT; CDR3: CASSRLAGGGTDTQYF
V: TRBV7-9; D: TRBD1; J: TRBJ1-1; size: .; DNA: TGTGCCAGCAGCCCCACAGGGGGCACTGAAGCTTTCTTT; CDR3: CASSPTGGTEAFF
V: TRBV19; D: .; J: TRBJ2-3; size: .; DNA: TGTGCCAGTAGTATTAGAGGCCACAGCACAGATACGCAGTATTTT; CDR3: CASSIRGHSTDTQYF
V: TRBV27; D: .; J: TRBJ1-6; size: few; DNA: TGTGCCAGCAGCCGGGGGGAGGCCCTCCACTTT; CDR3: CASSRGEALHF
V: TRBV30; D: TRBD1; J: TRBJ2-1; size: few; DNA: TGTGCCTTCCGACAGGGAATCGGCAATGAGCAGTTCTTC; CDR3: CAFRQGIGNEQFF